This TCR beta chain was observed in a study of T cell responses to AZD1222 COVID-19 vaccine. CDR3 size: 13 residues. Germline-derived CDR1 and CDR2 are MNHEY and SVGAGI. Trimming stripped 0 bases from V and 2 bases from J, with 5 bases between. Assay: immunoSEQ multiplex PCR; the TCRdb copy retains only in-frame clones and omits some. The repertoire has roughly 150,000 clones, over 75% of them found once; the top ten carry about 1.7%. Comments on this clone: What it binds is unknown.

Broader study findings: Donors, mostly white British, included more females; clonal diversity was possibly underestimated. The repertoires were collected only after the peak T cell response.

The sequenced sample was peripheral blood, obtained on day 0 of AZD1222 vaccination. The rearrangement links TRBV6-5 to TRBJ2-7; no definite D call. The TCR comes from an adult in good health. The CDR3 DNA follows: TGTGCCAGCAGTTACTCGAATACCTACGAGCAGTACTTC. It encodes CASSYSNTYEQYF.